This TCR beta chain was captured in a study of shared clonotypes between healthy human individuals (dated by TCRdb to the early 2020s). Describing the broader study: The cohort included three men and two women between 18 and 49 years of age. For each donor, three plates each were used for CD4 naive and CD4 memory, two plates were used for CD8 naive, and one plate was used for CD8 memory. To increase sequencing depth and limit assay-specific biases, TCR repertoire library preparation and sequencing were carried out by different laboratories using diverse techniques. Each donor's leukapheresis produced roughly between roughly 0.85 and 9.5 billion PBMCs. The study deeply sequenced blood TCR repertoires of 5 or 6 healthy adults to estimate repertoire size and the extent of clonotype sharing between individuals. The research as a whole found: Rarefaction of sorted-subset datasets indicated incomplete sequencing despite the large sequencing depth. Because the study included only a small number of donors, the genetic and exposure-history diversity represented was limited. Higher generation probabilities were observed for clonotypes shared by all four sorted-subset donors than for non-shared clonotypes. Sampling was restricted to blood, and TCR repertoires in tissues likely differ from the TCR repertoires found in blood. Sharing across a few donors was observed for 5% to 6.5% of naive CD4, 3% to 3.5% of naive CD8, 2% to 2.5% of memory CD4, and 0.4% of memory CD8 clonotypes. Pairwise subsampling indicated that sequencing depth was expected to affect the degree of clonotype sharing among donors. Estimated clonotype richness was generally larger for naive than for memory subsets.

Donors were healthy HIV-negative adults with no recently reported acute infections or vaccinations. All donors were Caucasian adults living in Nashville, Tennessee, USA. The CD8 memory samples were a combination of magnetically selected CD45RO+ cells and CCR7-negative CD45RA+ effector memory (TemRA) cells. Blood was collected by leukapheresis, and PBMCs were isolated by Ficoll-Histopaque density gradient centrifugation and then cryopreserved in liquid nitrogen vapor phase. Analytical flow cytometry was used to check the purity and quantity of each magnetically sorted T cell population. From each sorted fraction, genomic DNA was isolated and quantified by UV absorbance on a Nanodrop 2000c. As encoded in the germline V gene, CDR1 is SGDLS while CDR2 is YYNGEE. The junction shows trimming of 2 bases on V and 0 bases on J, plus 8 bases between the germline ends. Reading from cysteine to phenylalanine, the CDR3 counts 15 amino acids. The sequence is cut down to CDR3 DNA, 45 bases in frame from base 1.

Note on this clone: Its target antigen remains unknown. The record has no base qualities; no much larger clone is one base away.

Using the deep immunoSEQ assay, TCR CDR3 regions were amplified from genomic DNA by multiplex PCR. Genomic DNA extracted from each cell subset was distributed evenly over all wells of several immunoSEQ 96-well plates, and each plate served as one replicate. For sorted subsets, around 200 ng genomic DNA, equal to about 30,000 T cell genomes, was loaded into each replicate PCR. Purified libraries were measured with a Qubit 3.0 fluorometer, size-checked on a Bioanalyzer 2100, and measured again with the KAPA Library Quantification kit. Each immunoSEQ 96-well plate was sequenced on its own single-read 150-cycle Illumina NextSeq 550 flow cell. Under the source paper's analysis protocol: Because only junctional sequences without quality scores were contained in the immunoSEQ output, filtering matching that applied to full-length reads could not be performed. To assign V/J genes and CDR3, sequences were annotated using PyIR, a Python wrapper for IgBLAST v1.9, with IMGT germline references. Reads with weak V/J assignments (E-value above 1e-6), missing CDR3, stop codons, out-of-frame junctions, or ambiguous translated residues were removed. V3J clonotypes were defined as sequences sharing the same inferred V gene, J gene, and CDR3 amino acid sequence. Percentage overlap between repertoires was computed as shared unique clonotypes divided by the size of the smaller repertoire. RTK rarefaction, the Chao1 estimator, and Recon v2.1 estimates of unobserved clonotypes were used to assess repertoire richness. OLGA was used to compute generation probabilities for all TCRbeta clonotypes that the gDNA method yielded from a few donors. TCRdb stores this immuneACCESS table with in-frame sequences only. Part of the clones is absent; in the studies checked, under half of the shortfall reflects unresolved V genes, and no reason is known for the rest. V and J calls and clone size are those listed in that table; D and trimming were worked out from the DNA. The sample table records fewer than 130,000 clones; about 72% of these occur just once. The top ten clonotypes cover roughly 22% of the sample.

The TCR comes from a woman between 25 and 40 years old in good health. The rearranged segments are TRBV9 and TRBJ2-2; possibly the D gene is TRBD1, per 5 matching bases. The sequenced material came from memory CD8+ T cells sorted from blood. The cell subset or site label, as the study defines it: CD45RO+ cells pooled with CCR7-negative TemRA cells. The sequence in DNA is TGTGCCAGCAGCGTTTCGACAGCGAACACCGGGGAGCTGTTTTTT. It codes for CASSVSTANTGELFF.